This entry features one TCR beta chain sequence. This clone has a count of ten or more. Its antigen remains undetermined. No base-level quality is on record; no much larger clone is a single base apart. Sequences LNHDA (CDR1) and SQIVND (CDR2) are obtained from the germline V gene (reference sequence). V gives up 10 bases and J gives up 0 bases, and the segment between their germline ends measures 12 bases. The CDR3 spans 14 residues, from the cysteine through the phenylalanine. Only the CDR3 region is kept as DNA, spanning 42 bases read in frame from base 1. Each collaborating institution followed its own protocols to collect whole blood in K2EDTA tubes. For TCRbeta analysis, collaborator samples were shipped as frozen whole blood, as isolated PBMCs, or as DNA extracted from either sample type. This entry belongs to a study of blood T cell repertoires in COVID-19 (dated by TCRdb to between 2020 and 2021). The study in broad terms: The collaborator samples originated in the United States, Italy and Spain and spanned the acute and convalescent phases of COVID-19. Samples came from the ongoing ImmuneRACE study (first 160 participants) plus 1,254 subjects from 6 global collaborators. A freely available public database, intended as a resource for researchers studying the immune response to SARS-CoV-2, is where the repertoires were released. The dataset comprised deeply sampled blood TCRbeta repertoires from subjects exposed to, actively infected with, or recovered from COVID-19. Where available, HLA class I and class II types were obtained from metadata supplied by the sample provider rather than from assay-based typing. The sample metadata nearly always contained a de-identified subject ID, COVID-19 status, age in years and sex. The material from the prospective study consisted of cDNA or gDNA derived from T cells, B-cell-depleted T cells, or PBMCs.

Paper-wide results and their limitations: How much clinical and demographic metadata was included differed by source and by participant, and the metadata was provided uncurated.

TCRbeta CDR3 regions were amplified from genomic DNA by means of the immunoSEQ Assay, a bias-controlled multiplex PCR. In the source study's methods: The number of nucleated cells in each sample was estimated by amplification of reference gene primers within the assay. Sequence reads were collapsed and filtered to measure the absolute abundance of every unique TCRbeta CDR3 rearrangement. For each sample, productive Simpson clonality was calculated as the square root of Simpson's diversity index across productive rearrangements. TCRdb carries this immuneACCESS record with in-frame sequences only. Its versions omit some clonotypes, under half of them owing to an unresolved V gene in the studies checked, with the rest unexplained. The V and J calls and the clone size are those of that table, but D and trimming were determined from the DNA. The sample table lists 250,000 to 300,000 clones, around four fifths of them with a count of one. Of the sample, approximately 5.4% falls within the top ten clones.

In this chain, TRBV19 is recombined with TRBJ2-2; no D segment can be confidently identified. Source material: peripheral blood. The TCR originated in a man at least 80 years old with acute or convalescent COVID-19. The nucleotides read TGTGCCATCAGGCGCAGTTCGAACACCGGGGAGCTGTTTTTT. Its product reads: CAIRRSSNTGELFF.